The clone carrying this T cell receptor (beta chain) was observed once. The data were obtained in a study of shared T cell receptors in the human thymus. Here immunoSEQ multiplex PCR was the method, and the copy in TCRdb shows in-frame clones only, minus some. The sample comprises 65,000 to 70,000 clones, roughly 96% of which are singletons, and about 0.03% rests with the top ten. Germline lookup yields CDR1 LGHNT and CDR2 FRNRAP. This CDR3 region has 15 residues. Germline trimming cut 1 base from V and 4 bases from J; bases unmatched to any gene: 3. This receptor was taken from a human donor. The gene calls are TRBV12-5 and TRBJ2-5; TRBD2 matches at 10 bases. Material for sequencing was thymocytes. In DNA form, the CDR3 reads TGTGCTAGTGGTTTGGGCGAGCGGGGGGGAGAGACCCAGTACTTC. Encoded protein: CASGLGERGGETQYF.